These T cell receptor beta chains were read from a single sample in a study of beta chain features in type 1 diabetes. Sequenced by immunoSEQ multiplex PCR; TCRdb stores in-frame clones only, minus some. The sample carries hundreds of thousands of clones, around a sixth recorded once. The specimen was naive CD4+ T cells from blood. These receptors all come from a woman aged 18-29 years in good health. Each CDR3 is given with its conserved first and last residue. A D gene is named only where the DNA matches it firmly. Only some rows state a clone size, as once, few, many or a class for expanded clones.

CDR3nt	CDR3aa	abundance	v_gene	d_gene	j_gene
TGTGCCAGCAGCTTATTCATAGATCAAGAGACCCAGTACTTC	CASSLFIDQETQYF	few	TRBV7-2	NA	TRBJ2-5
TGTGCCAGCAGTTCGACGACTAGTCTAAATGAGCAGTTCTTC	CASSSTTSLNEQFF	few	TRBV25-1	NA	TRBJ2-1
TGTGCCATCAAACCGGGACTAGCGGTTGAGGACACAGATACGCAGTATTTT	CAIKPGLAVEDTDTQYF	NA	TRBV10-3	TRBD2	TRBJ2-3
TGTGCCAGCAGCCCTTTAAGGACGGCTACTAACTATGGCTACACCTTC	CASSPLRTATNYGYTF	NA	TRBV5-4	NA	TRBJ1-2
TGCAGCGTTAAGTTTCTTTCGAACACTGAAGCTTTCTTT	CSVKFLSNTEAFF	few	TRBV29-1	NA	TRBJ1-1
TGCGCCAGCAAAGATAGCGGCTACGAGCAGTACTTC	CASKDSGYEQYF	NA	TRBV5-1	NA	TRBJ2-7
TGTGCCAGCAGTGAGAGGGACAGGAGCTACAATGAGCAGTTCTTC	CASSERDRSYNEQFF	few	TRBV6-1	TRBD1	TRBJ2-1
TGTGCCAGATTAAGGGGGGGTAATGAGCAGTTCTTC	CARLRGGNEQFF	NA	TRBV19	NA	TRBJ2-1
TGTGCCAGCTCAGCTAGCGGGAGTAGCTCCTACGAGCAGTACTTC	CASSASGSSSYEQYF	NA	TRBV18	TRBD2	TRBJ2-7
TGTGCCAGCAACCTCGTAGGGTCCTACAATGAGCAGTTCTTC	CASNLVGSYNEQFF	NA	TRBV28	NA	TRBJ2-1
TGCGCCAGCAGCCAACTTATTGAGACGGGAGGGCCCTCGGGGGAGCTGTTTTTT	CASSQLIETGGPSGELFF	NA	TRBV4-3	TRBD2	TRBJ2-2
TGTGCCAGCAGCTCCCGAGCCAGGGGGAACACCGGGGAGCTGTTTTTT	CASSSRARGNTGELFF	few	TRBV7-2	NA	TRBJ2-2
TGTGCCAGCAGTTATCGCGGGAGCAGCTCCTACGAGCAGTACTTC	CASSYRGSSSYEQYF	few	TRBV6-5	TRBD2	TRBJ2-7
TGTGCCAGCAGCCCAACTGGGCAGGGTTCCTACAATGAGCAGTTCTTC	CASSPTGQGSYNEQFF	NA	TRBV7-3	NA	TRBJ2-1
TGCAGCGTTGTTAGGTTGGGTCCCCGGGATACGCAGTATTTT	CSVVRLGPRDTQYF	NA	TRBV29-1	NA	TRBJ2-3
TGTGCCAGCAGTCTACGATACAATGAGCAGTTCTTC	CASSLRYNEQFF	NA	TRBV6-6	NA	TRBJ2-1
TGTGCCAGCAGTCCGCCCCGGACAGGGAGCTCCTACAATGAGCAGTTCTTC	CASSPPRTGSSYNEQFF	few	TRBV28	TRBD1	TRBJ2-1
TGCGCCAGCAGCTTGGACCCCGGGACTAGCGGGAGGGAGCAGTACTTC	CASSLDPGTSGREQYF	few	TRBV5-1	TRBD2	TRBJ2-7
TGTGCCAGCTCACGAGGGGTAGCGGGAGAGGCAGATACGCAGTATTTT	CASSRGVAGEADTQYF	NA	TRBV18	TRBD2	TRBJ2-3
TGTGCCAGCAGCGTAAGTTCCTGGGCCGCCAATGAGCAGTTCTTC	CASSVSSWAANEQFF	NA	TRBV9	NA	TRBJ2-1
TGTGCCAGCAAGGCTAGCGGCTCCTACAATGAGCAGTTCTTC	CASKASGSYNEQFF	few	TRBV2	TRBD2	TRBJ2-1
TGTGCCAGCAGCTTAACTCCGACAGCTGAAGCTTTCTTT	CASSLTPTAEAFF	NA	TRBV7-2	NA	TRBJ1-1
TGTGCCAGCAGCTTACGCCCAGGACAGGACGGAGAGACCCAGTACTTC	CASSLRPGQDGETQYF	NA	TRBV7-9	TRBD1	TRBJ2-5
TGTGCCACAACTAGCGTACACTACGAGCAGTACTTC	CATTSVHYEQYF	few	TRBV28	TRBD2	TRBJ2-7
TGTGCCAGCAGCCCCCCCAGGACAGGTCCCAAAGCTTTCTTT	CASSPPRTGPKAFF	NA	TRBV28	TRBD1	TRBJ1-1
TGTGCCAGCAGCGGAGGAGTCACATCGAACACCGGGGAGCTGTTTTTT	CASSGGVTSNTGELFF	few	TRBV11-2	NA	TRBJ2-2
TGTGCCAGTAGTAGAACAGGGAGCCGGGGTGAGCAGTTCTTC	CASSRTGSRGEQFF	NA	TRBV19	NA	TRBJ2-1
TGTGCCAGCAGTCCCGACCGTTCTGAGCAGTTCTTC	CASSPDRSEQFF	few	TRBV28	NA	TRBJ2-1
TGTGCCAGCAGTTCTCCACCCGGGTCCTCTATTAGCTCCTACGAGCAGTACTTC	CASSSPPGSSISSYEQYF	NA	TRBV28	NA	TRBJ2-7
TGTGCCAGCAGCGTAGAGGCGATGGCGGGCACAGATACGCAGTATTTT	CASSVEAMAGTDTQYF	NA	TRBV9	NA	TRBJ2-3
TGTGCCAGCAGACTCACGACTAACTATGGCTACACCTTC	CASRLTTNYGYTF	few	TRBV2	NA	TRBJ1-2
TGCGCCAGCAGCCAAGAAAGGGGACTAGCGGGGACATACGAGCAGTACTTC	CASSQERGLAGTYEQYF	NA	TRBV4-1	TRBD2	TRBJ2-7
TGCGCCAGCAGCTTAGGGAGCTATGGCTACACCTTC	CASSLGSYGYTF	few	TRBV5-1	NA	TRBJ1-2
TGTGCCACCAGCCCGGAGGGGGCTAGCGGGAGGGCCCAGTACTTC	CATSPEGASGRAQYF	few	TRBV15	TRBD2	TRBJ2-5
TGCGCCAGCAGCTTGAATGTCGGGAGCTCTGGGGCCAACGTCCTGACTTTC	CASSLNVGSSGANVLTF	NA	TRBV5-1	NA	TRBJ2-6
TGCGCCAGCAGCCAGGCTTTGAGCGGGAGTGTCAGGAATGAGCAGTTCTTC	CASSQALSGSVRNEQFF	few	TRBV4-1	TRBD2	TRBJ2-1
TGTGCCCCCCTGCCGGAGGGGGCAGGGAATACAGATACGCAGTATTTT	CAPLPEGAGNTDTQYF	NA	TRBV7-2	NA	TRBJ2-3
TGTGCCAGCAGCTGGGGGGAGACGGGCACAGATACGCAGTATTTT	CASSWGETGTDTQYF	NA	TRBV21-1	NA	TRBJ2-3
TGTGCCAGCAGCCCGCTCGGGCGGGGATTATACAATGAGCAGTTCTTC	CASSPLGRGLYNEQFF	few	TRBV7-8	NA	TRBJ2-1
TGTGCGTCGAAGACAGGGGGGGCCGGGGAGCTGTTTTTT	CASKTGGAGELFF	few	TRBV30	TRBD1	TRBJ2-2
TGTGCCATCAGTCCGAACCCTTTGACTAGTTACAATGAGCAGTTCTTC	CAISPNPLTSYNEQFF	few	TRBV10-3	NA	TRBJ2-1
TGTGCCAGCAGCTTGGGTGGGGGGAGCATGAACACTGAAGCTTTCTTT	CASSLGGGSMNTEAFF	few	TRBV5-4	NA	TRBJ1-1
TGCGCCAGCAGCCAAGCTAGACAAGAGACCCAGTACTTC	CASSQARQETQYF	few	TRBV4-3	NA	TRBJ2-5
TGCAGTGCTCGACGCACAGATACGCAGTATTTT	CSARRTDTQYF	NA	TRBV20-1	NA	TRBJ2-3
TGTGCCAGCAGCTTAGGACTAGCGGGAGTACCAGAGACCCAGTACTTC	CASSLGLAGVPETQYF	NA	TRBV11-1	TRBD2	TRBJ2-5
TGTGCCAGCAGCTTAAGTAGGGAAGAGACCCAGTACTTC	CASSLSREETQYF	NA	TRBV7-3	NA	TRBJ2-5
TGTGCCACCAGCAGAGATTCCCAGGGAAGTCCCTACGAGCAGTACTTC	CATSRDSQGSPYEQYF	NA	TRBV15	NA	TRBJ2-7
TGTGCCAGCAGCCGGGACAGCAGGAACACTGAAGCTTTCTTT	CASSRDSRNTEAFF	NA	TRBV7-8	TRBD1	TRBJ1-1
TGTGCCAGCAGCTTAGACGGACCGGGAGGGCCAACGAATGAGCAGTTCTTC	CASSLDGPGGPTNEQFF	NA	TRBV7-2	TRBD2	TRBJ2-1
TGTGCCAGCTCACCTGGACTAGCGGGAGGTAATGAGCAGTTCTTC	CASSPGLAGGNEQFF	few	TRBV18	TRBD2	TRBJ2-1
TGTGCCAGCAGTTTATTTGGGGGCCGCTATGGCTACACCTTC	CASSLFGGRYGYTF	NA	TRBV28	NA	TRBJ1-2
TGTGCCAGTAGTATTACAGGAACAAACACTGAAGCTTTCTTT	CASSITGTNTEAFF	NA	TRBV19	NA	TRBJ1-1
TGTGCCAGCCATGCACAGGGGACCCTGAACACTGAAGCTTTCTTT	CASHAQGTLNTEAFF	NA	TRBV2	TRBD1	TRBJ1-1
TGTGCCAGCAGCTTTGACAGGGCCGGACTGTTCTTC	CASSFDRAGLFF	NA	TRBV11-2	TRBD1	TRBJ2-1
TGTGCCAGCAGCACCCCTGACTTTGCGGGAGCCGGGGAGCTGTTTTTT	CASSTPDFAGAGELFF	NA	TRBV7-9	TRBD2	TRBJ2-2
TGCGCCAGCAGCCAAGATAATAGCAATCAGCCCCAGCATTTT	CASSQDNSNQPQHF	few	TRBV4-3	NA	TRBJ1-5
TGCGCCAGCAGCCAGGAGATGGACACTGAAGCTTTCTTT	CASSQEMDTEAFF	NA	TRBV5-1	NA	TRBJ1-1